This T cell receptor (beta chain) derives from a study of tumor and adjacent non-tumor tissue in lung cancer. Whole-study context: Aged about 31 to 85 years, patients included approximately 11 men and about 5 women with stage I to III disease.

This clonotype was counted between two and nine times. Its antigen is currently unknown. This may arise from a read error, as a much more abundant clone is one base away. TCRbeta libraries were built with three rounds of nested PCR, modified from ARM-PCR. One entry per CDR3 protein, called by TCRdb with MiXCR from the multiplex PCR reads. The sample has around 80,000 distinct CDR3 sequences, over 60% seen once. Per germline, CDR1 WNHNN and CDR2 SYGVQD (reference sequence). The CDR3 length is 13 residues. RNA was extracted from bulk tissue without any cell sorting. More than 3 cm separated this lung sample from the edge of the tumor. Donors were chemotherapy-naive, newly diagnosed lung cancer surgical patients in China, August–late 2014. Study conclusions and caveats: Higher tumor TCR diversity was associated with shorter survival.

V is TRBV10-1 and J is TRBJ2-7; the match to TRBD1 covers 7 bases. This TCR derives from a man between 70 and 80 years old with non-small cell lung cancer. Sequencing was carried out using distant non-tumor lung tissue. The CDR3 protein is CASSESGGYKQYF. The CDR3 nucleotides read TGCGCCAGCAGTGAGTCAGGGGGCTACAAGCAGTACTTC.